This T cell receptor beta chain was obtained from a study of blood T cell repertoires in COVID-19. Whole-study context: The United States, Italy and Spain were the sources of the acute and convalescent COVID-19 samples. PBMCs, B-cell-depleted T cells, or T cells provided the cDNA or gDNA that made up the material.

Original methodology: From reference gene primer amplification, estimates of nucleated cell counts were derived. The protocol was immunoSEQ multiplex PCR, while the TCRdb copy is restricted to in-frame clones and leaves out a portion. V and J calls and clone size follow that table, whereas D and trimming were derived from the DNA. The sample lists 100,000 to 150,000 clones, 80% to 85% seen once, with approximately 12% in the top ten. Per germline, CDR1 SGHTA and CDR2 FQGNSA. The CDR3 length is 13 residues. Trimming removed 0 bases at V and 8 bases at J, with 10 bases between. The chain uses TRBV7-2 and TRBJ1-2, with D possibly TRBD1 on 5 matching bases. This sequence originates from a woman aged 25-40 years who had recovered from COVID-19. Sequencing was carried out using peripheral blood. DNA of the CDR3: TGTGCCAGCAGCTTAGCCAGGGAAGGAGGCTACACCTTC. Amino acids: CASSLAREGGYTF.